This T cell receptor beta chain emerged from a study of blood T cells in healthy people across ages. Sample donors were healthy Caucasian individuals that came from Russia, aged roughly 6 to 100. CDR3 length: 12 residues. The germline V gene encodes CDR1 SQVTM and CDR2 ANQGSEA. This clonotype was detected a few times. At one end the junction does not follow the germline gene, possibly because of a read error. PCR was performed a second time for about 7 to 12 cycles using a sample-barcoded 5' primer and a J-beta primer mix. TCRdb recomputed calls from the 5' RACE reads with MiXCR, one row per CDR3 protein. Of hundreds of thousands of distinct CDR3 sequences in the sample, more than 25% were seen once. This sample also appeared in a second study, on T cells of mothers and their children.

What was sequenced was blood. The receptor was isolated from a boy aged 10-17 years in good health. This chain joins TRBV29-1 and TRBJ2-7, with D hard to call. This CDR3 is CSLETPSYEQYF. The CDR3 coding sequence is TGCAGCCTTGAGACACCCTCCTACGAGCAGTACTTC.